The 3 T cell receptor beta chains reported below all come from one sample, sequenced in a study of technical replicates of blood from a handful of donors. TCRdb's table, derived via immunoSEQ multiplex PCR, lists solely in-frame clones and lacks some. The sample lists 59,000 or so clones; roughly 95% were seen once. The source material was PBMCs. These receptors all stem from a human donor in good health. Some clones in this sample may be carry-over from other donors' samples.

This rearrangement joins TRBV5-1 to TRBJ1-1; 9 bases agree with TRBD1. This CDR3 has 14 amino acids. The V and J ends lost 0 bases and 5 bases, in that order; junction bases with no gene match: 2. Germline CDR1 is SGHRS and CDR2 is YFSETQ. The chain's CDR3 is CASSLGDRVTEAFF. The CDR3 nucleotides read TGCGCCAGCAGCTTGGGGGACAGGGTAACTGAAGCTTTCTTT.

The DNA of the CDR3 is TGTGCCAGCAGCCAACCACTGACAGGGCGGGACACTGAAGCTTTCTTT. It specifies CASSQPLTGRDTEAFF. The genes are TRBV14 and TRBJ1-1, with TRBD1 identical over 7 bases. Unmatched junction bases numbered 9, after V lost 2 bases and J lost 3 bases. CDR3 length: 16 residues. CDR1 SGHDN and CDR2 FVKESK come from the germline V gene.

This CDR3 reads CASSYSGGVAYEQYF. In nucleotides, the CDR3 is TGTGCCAGCAGTTACTCTGGGGGGGTCGCCTACGAGCAGTACTTC. The chain is built from TRBV6-5 and TRBJ2-7; 7 bases agree with TRBD2. The V and J ends lost 0 bases and 2 bases, in that order; junction bases with no gene match: 4. The CDR3 contains 15 residues. Germline V gene data show CDR1 as MNHEY and CDR2 as SVGAGI.